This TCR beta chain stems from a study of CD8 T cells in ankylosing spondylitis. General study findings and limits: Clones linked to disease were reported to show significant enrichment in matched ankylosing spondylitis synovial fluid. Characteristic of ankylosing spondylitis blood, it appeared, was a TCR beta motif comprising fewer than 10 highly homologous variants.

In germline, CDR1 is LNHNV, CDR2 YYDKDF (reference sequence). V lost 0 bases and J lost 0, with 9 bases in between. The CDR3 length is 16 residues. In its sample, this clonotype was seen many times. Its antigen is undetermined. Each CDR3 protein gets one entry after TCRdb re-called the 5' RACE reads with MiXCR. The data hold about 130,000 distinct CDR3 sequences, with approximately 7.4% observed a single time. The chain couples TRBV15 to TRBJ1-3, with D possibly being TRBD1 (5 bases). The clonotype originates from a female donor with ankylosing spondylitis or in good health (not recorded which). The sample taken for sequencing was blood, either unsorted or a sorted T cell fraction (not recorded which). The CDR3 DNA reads TGTGCCACCAGCAGAGATAACAGGATCTCTGGAAACACCATATATTTT. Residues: CATSRDNRISGNTIYF.